What follows are 2 T cell receptor beta chains derived from one specimen sequenced in a study of T cell responses to AZD1222 COVID-19 vaccine. Method: immunoSEQ multiplex PCR; TCRdb's copy keeps in-frame clones and lacks some. The table lists fewer than 200,000 clones, under 95% of them singletons. Here the sequenced sample was peripheral blood, taken on day 0 of MenACWY control vaccination. Receptor source: an adult in good health.

V usage is TRBV2 and J usage is TRBJ1-1; 8 nucleotides match TRBD1. The germline V gene has CDR1 SNHLY and CDR2 FYNNEI. Trimming cost V 7 bases and J 0 bases; bases outside gene matches: 7. The CDR3 covers 15 residues. The chain's CDR3 is CASKIDRGMNTEAFF. CDR3 coding DNA: TGTGCCAGCAAGATAGACAGGGGTATGAACACTGAAGCTTTCTTT.

The genes are TRBV28 and TRBJ2-7; 10 bases are shared with TRBD2. This CDR3 comprises 18 residues. CDR1 and CDR2 (germline): MDHEN, SYDVKM. J lost 5 bases, V lost 0 bases, and 13 bases had no gene match. The DNA of the CDR3 is TGTGCCAGCAGTTTATGGACCCTGAAGCGGGAGGGCCCCAACGAGCAGTACTTC. It translates to CASSLWTLKREGPNEQYF.